What follows are 25 T cell receptor beta chains derived from one specimen sequenced in a study of graft-versus-host responses after intestinal transplantation. What these receptors recognize is not known. Profiling relied on immunoSEQ multiplex PCR, and the TCRdb table lists in-frame clones only, not all of them. The sample records around 89,000 clones, 85% to 95% being singletons. Sequences were derived from unstimulated CD8+ T cells sorted from spleen or lymph node cells, sampled before transplant. Receptors were obtained from a human donor who was the organ donor for an intestinal transplant.

This chain connects TRBV29-1 to TRBJ1-1, with D hard to call. CDR1 and CDR2 from the germline V gene are SQVTM and ANQGSEA. CDR3 length: 12 residues. V was clipped by 5 bases and J by 6 bases, with 13 bases between them. CDR3 sequence: CSVTVSGAEAFF. For the CDR3, the DNA is TGCAGCGTTACCGTCTCGGGTGCTGAAGCTTTCTTT.

V and J are TRBV28 and TRBJ2-7; 8 bases map to TRBD1. Germline assignment: CDR1 MDHEN and CDR2 SYDVKM. The CDR3 is made up of 14 amino acids. The ends lost 5 bases at V and 4 bases at J; junction bases unmatched: 7. The CDR3 is CASSPGTGLYEQYF. The CDR3 nucleotides are TGTGCCAGCAGTCCCGGGACAGGTCTATACGAGCAGTACTTC.

The rearrangement joins TRBV7-9 to TRBJ2-2, with 12 bases that match TRBD2. Germline V CDR1 and CDR2: SEHNR, FQNEAQ (reference sequence). The CDR3 is 16 residues long. V lost 5 bases, J lost 3 bases, and 4 bases stayed unmatched. DNA of the CDR3: TGTGCCAGCAGCACTCGACTAGCGGGGGACACCGGGGAGCTGTTTTTT. It codes for CASSTRLAGDTGELFF. The full variable domain, rest sourced from reference TRBV7-9 and TRBJ2-2, is DTGVSQNPRHKITKRGQNVTFRCDPISEHNRLYWYRQTLGQGPEFLTYFQNEAQLEKSRLLSDRFSAERPKGSFSTLEIQRTEQGDSAMYLCASSTRLAGDTGELFFGEGSRLTVL.

This clone is a singleton in its sample. Germline and junction disagree at one end, which may indicate a read error. V usage is TRBV4-1 and J usage is TRBJ1-1; the D gene is possibly TRBD1 (6 bases). Germline V gene sequence: CDR1 MGHRA, CDR2 YSYEKL. The CDR3 totals 13 residues. CDR3 residues: CASSQGTAPEAFF. The CDR3 bases are TGCGCCAGCAGCCAAGGGACAGCGCCTGAGGCTTTCTTT.

Points on this clone: The junction and the germline gene differ at one end; a read error may be behind it. This chain connects TRBV5-4 to TRBJ1-2; possible D gene TRBD1, 6 bases. CDR1 SGHNT and CDR2 YYREEE come from the germline V gene (reference sequence). The CDR3 length is 15 residues. The CDR3 DNA reads as TGTGCCAGCAGCCCTAGAGGGTTGGCAGGGGTTGAACCAGACTTC. The encoded protein is CASSPRGLAGVEPDF.

The V and J genes are TRBV5-1 and TRBJ2-1; D gene ambiguous. V lost 7 bases, J lost 9 bases, and 11 bases lay in between. Germline V CDR1 and CDR2: SGHRS, YFSETQ. This CDR3 is 11 amino acids long. CDR3 bases: TGCGCCAGCCGAAAAGCTGCTGAGCAGTTCTTC. Amino acids: CASRKAAEQFF.

V gene TRBV9 combines with J gene TRBJ2-1; 9 bases map to TRBD1. The CDR3 is 14 residues long. From germline, CDR1 is SGDLS and CDR2 YYNGEE. With 4 bases clipped from V and 4 bases from J, the junction kept 3 bases outside the gene matches. In DNA form, the CDR3 reads TGTGCCAGCAGCCTTGGACAGGGGTACAATGAGCAGTTCTTC. This gives the protein CASSLGQGYNEQFF.

This clone was recorded only once. The rearrangement links TRBV6-5 to TRBJ2-6; the D gene is possibly TRBD1 (6 bases). Germline V gene sequence: CDR1 MNHEY, CDR2 SVGAGI. V shed 4 bases and J shed 4 bases, with 11 bases lying between them. The CDR3 is 15 residues long. CDR3 residues: CASSSQGTGANVLTF. The CDR3 coding sequence is TGTGCCAGCAGTTCACAGGGAACCGGGGCCAACGTCCTGACTTTC.

The V and J genes are TRBV7-9 and TRBJ2-2; TRBD1 might be the D (6 bases). CDR1 and CDR2 (germline): SEHNR, FQNEAQ (reference sequence). This CDR3 has 16 residues. V was trimmed by 1 base and J by 6 bases, leaving 15 bases between them. The CDR3 protein is CASSLETGGSAGELFF. The CDR3 nucleotides read TGTGCCAGCAGCTTAGAGACAGGAGGTTCGGCCGGGGAGCTGTTTTTT.

J is TRBJ2-7 and V is TRBV10-1, with 8 positions matching TRBD2. Germline trimming cut 2 bases from V and 4 bases from J; bases unmatched to any gene: 10. Germline values: CDR1 WNHNN, CDR2 SYGVQD (reference sequence). The CDR3 extends over 16 amino acids. In DNA, the CDR3 is TGCGCCAGCAGTGAGCCCCCCCAGCGGGAGATATACGAGCAGTACTTC. It translates to CASSEPPQREIYEQYF.

This chain links TRBV6-1 with TRBJ1-1, with D uncertain. Germline CDR1 is MNHNS and CDR2 is SASEGT. The CDR3 spans 16 residues. The ends were cut back, 4 bases at V and 0 bases at J, with 15 bases in the middle. The CDR3 sequence: CASSGPGERMNTEAFF. In DNA, the CDR3 is TGTGCCAGCAGTGGTCCCGGGGAGCGCATGAACACTGAAGCTTTCTTT.

CDR3 amino acids: CASSFRDRGPGNTIYF. The CDR3 DNA reads as TGTGCCAGCAGCTTCCGGGACAGGGGGCCTGGAAACACCATATATTTT. V and J are TRBV11-1 and TRBJ1-3; TRBD1 aligns across 12 bases. Germline CDR1 and CDR2: SGHAT and FQDESV (reference sequence). V dropped 3 bases and J dropped 2; count of bases not matched to a gene: 2. The length of the CDR3 is 16 residues. Variable domain in full (rest from reference TRBV11-1 and TRBJ1-3): EAEVAQSPRYKITEKSQAVAFWCDPISGHATLYWYRQILGQGPELLVQFQDESVVDDSQLPKDRFSAERLKGVDSTLKIQPAELGDSAMYLCASSFRDRGPGNTIYFGEGSWLTVV.

The chain uses TRBV6-6 and TRBJ1-2; 7 nucleotides match TRBD1. The V segment lost 2 bases and the J segment 6 bases; nucleotides outside the gene matches: 3. This CDR3 has 13 residues. Germline lookup yields CDR1 MNHNY and CDR2 SVGAGI (reference sequence). CDR3 coding DNA: TGTGCCAGCAGTTACAGCCAGGGGGATGGCTACACCTTC. It codes for CASSYSQGDGYTF.

The gene calls are TRBV9 and TRBJ2-1; D is unresolved. Trimming removed 4 bases from V and 8 bases from J, with 19 bases in between. Germline CDR1 reads SGDLS; CDR2 reads YYNGEE. This CDR3 has 15 amino acids. As DNA, the CDR3 is TGTGCCAGCAGCCCGGCTACGGGTTTAGGCGATGAGCAGTTCTTC. It yields the protein CASSPATGLGDEQFF.

V gene TRBV15 combines with J gene TRBJ1-3; weak D call: TRBD1 (5 bases). V dropped 8 bases and J dropped 0 bases, with 17 bases sitting between them. CDR1 and CDR2 from the germline V gene are LNHNV and YYDKDF (reference sequence). The CDR3 contains 16 residues. The CDR3 spells CATGAGILDSGNTIYF. The CDR3 DNA follows: TGTGCCACCGGCGCAGGGATCCTAGACTCTGGAAACACCATATATTTT.

This chain links TRBV4-1 with TRBJ2-5; D not certain. Germline CDR1 MGHRA, CDR2 YSYEKL. V lost 5 bases, J lost 2 bases, and 12 bases lay in between. The CDR3 covers 14 residues. This CDR3 is CASSSDITQETQYF. In DNA, the CDR3 is TGCGCCAGCAGCTCCGATATTACTCAAGAGACCCAGTACTTC.

V gene TRBV7-9 combines with J gene TRBJ2-7, with 9 positions matching TRBD1. Looked up from germline, CDR1 is SEHNR and CDR2 is FQNEAQ (reference sequence). There are 15 residues in the CDR3. Trimming cost V 3 bases and J 7 bases; bases outside gene matches: 10. CDR3 amino acids: CASSLWGQGPKEQYF. CDR3 DNA: TGTGCCAGCAGCTTGTGGGGACAGGGTCCCAAGGAGCAGTACTTC.

The chain joins TRBV7-6 to TRBJ1-2, with a tentative D call TRBD1 (5 bases). CDR1 and CDR2 from the germline V gene are SGHVS and FNYEAQ. Deletions cut 1 base from V and 5 bases from J, with 20 bases between. This CDR3 has 17 residues. The CDR3 DNA is TGTGCCAGCAGCTTAGGAAGCCCAACGGGGGTACCTTATGGCTACACCTTC. This translates into CASSLGSPTGVPYGYTF.

This clone was detected once. J is TRBJ2-7 and V is TRBV4-2; TRBD2 matches 14 bases. Trimming took 3 bases from V and 11 from J; bases not matched to a gene: 9. Germline V gene data show CDR1 as LGHNA and CDR2 as YNFKEQ. The CDR3 extends over 15 amino acids. Written as DNA, the CDR3 is TGTGCCAGCAGCCATGCCGGGACTAGCGGGGGAAGAGAGTACTTC. Protein sequence: CASSHAGTSGGREYF.

The rearrangement links TRBV19 to TRBJ2-2, with a weak D call TRBD2 (5 bases). Trimming pared 5 bases from V and 4 bases from J, leaving 11 bases between. Germline V gene data show CDR1 as LNHDA and CDR2 as SQIVND (reference sequence). CDR3 length: 14 residues. The CDR3 protein is CASSYPGSTGELFF. The CDR3 nucleotides are TGTGCCAGTAGTTACCCGGGGAGCACCGGGGAGCTGTTTTTT.

The chain couples TRBV7-9 to TRBJ2-1, with 12 bases matching TRBD2. The CDR3 covers 16 residues. V was pared by 4 bases and J by 7 bases, with 8 bases of the junction left unmatched. The germline V gene encodes CDR1 SEHNR and CDR2 FQNEAQ (reference sequence). The chain's CDR3 is CASSSLLAGGPNEQFF. The DNA of the CDR3 is TGTGCCAGCAGCTCTCTGCTAGCGGGGGGGCCGAATGAGCAGTTCTTC.

This sequence joins TRBV5-5 and TRBJ1-2; 10 positions agree with TRBD1. The germline V gene has CDR1 SGHKS and CDR2 YYEKEE (reference sequence). Losses at the gene ends were 4 bases for V and 5 bases for J; bases not matched to a gene: 5. The CDR3 is made up of 14 amino acids. CDR3 amino acids: CASSEAGQGYGYTF. For the CDR3, the DNA is TGTGCCAGCAGCGAGGCGGGACAGGGGTATGGCTACACCTTC.

V gene TRBV4-1 combines with J gene TRBJ1-1; no clear D. This CDR3 has 12 amino acids. The germline gives CDR1 MGHRA, CDR2 YSYEKL. Trimming left V 1 base short and J 7 bases short, with 7 bases between. DNA of the CDR3: TGCGCCAGCAGCCAAGGTTCCCGTGAAGCTTTCTTT. This translates into CASSQGSREAFF.

The chain carries TRBV6-5 and TRBJ1-1, with 7 bases fitting TRBD1. The CDR3 loop spans 15 amino acids. Germline-derived CDR1 and CDR2 are MNHEY and SVGAGI. With 6 bases clipped from V and 5 bases from J, the junction kept 12 bases outside the gene matches. The CDR3 sequence: CASRGDSHLGTEAFF. The CDR3 bases are TGTGCCAGCAGGGGGGACAGCCACCTTGGAACTGAAGCTTTCTTT.

CDR3 amino acids: CASLPRGRVSNYGYTF. DNA of the CDR3: TGCGCCAGCCTTCCCAGGGGGCGCGTAAGTAACTATGGCTACACCTTC. This chain connects TRBV4-1 to TRBJ1-2; 8 bases align to TRBD1. Trimming took 8 bases from V and 1 from J; bases not matched to a gene: 12. This CDR3 is 16 amino acids long. CDR1 is MGHRA, CDR2 YSYEKL, per germline.